The 21 T cell receptor beta chains below all came from one sample that was sequenced in a study of control samples from healthy donors and cancer patients. Profiling relied on immunoSEQ multiplex PCR, and the TCRdb table lists in-frame clones only, not all of them. The sample lists about 120,000 clones, approximately 92% seen once, with 4.5% to 7% in the top ten. The specimen was blood. The receptors here all came from a man aged 18 to 30 in good health.

The chain joins TRBV6-5 to TRBJ1-2; tentatively, D is TRBD1 (5 bases). CDR1 is MNHEY and CDR2 is SVGAGI in the germline V gene. Trimming pared 5 bases from V and 2 bases from J, leaving 6 bases between. This CDR3 contains 12 residues. CDR3 sequence: CASSQGNYGYTF. CDR3 sequence (DNA): TGTGCCAGCAGTCAGGGAAACTATGGCTACACCTTC.

V gene TRBV4-1 combines with J gene TRBJ1-4; 7 nucleotides align to TRBD1. This CDR3 contains 15 residues. J was trimmed by 5 bases and V by 0 bases; bases with no gene match: 3. The V gene's germline CDR1 is MGHRA and CDR2 YSYEKL. CDR3 residues: CASSQEGTVNEKLFF. In nucleotides, the CDR3 is TGCGCCAGCAGCCAAGAAGGGACAGTAAATGAAAAACTGTTTTTT.

The rearrangement joins TRBV5-1 to TRBJ1-3, with TRBD1 matching over 9 bases. Germline loops: CDR1 SGHRS, CDR2 YFSETQ. The junction had 9 bases not matched to a gene; V was cut back by 5 bases and J by 0 bases. This CDR3 is 17 amino acids long. The CDR3: CASRQTGGWSSGNTIYF. CDR3 DNA: TGCGCCAGCAGACAGACAGGGGGTTGGAGCTCTGGAAACACCATATATTTT.

The rearrangement joins TRBV7-2 to TRBJ2-3, with a tentative D call TRBD1 (7 bases). Germline-derived CDR1 and CDR2 are SGHTA and FQGNSA. The CDR3 has 15 amino acids. With 6 bases removed from V and 6 bases from J, the gap between germline ends came to 19 bases. The CDR3 DNA reads TGTGCCAGCAGAACCAACAGGGGAGGATTGGATACGCAGTATTTT. Translation gives CASRTNRGGLDTQYF.

CDR3 region: CASSARTGTNSPLHF. CDR3 in DNA: TGTGCCAGCAGCGCACGGACAGGGACAAATTCACCCCTCCACTTT. The V call is TRBV9, the J call TRBJ1-6; the match to TRBD1 covers 8 bases. The ends lost 3 bases at V and 7 bases at J; junction bases unmatched: 6. Germline V gene data show CDR1 as SGDLS and CDR2 as YYNGEE. The CDR3 consists of 15 residues.

The chain employs TRBV29-1 and TRBJ1-5; D is possibly TRBD1 (6 bases). Germline CDR1 reads SQVTM; CDR2 reads ANQGSEA. This CDR3 spans 13 amino acids. V lost 5 bases, J lost 2 bases, and 10 bases lay in between. In DNA, the CDR3 is TGCAGCGTTTATCCAGGGGGCAATCAGCCCCAGCATTTT. This sequence encodes CSVYPGGNQPQHF.

The chain employs TRBV6-1 and TRBJ2-2; 8 bases fit TRBD1. The J segment lost 5 bases and the V segment lost 3 bases, leaving 2 bases of the junction unmatched. The length of the CDR3 is 14 residues. CDR1 is MNHNS and CDR2 is SASEGT in the germline V gene. The CDR3 DNA is TGTGCCAGCAGTGAGGGACAGGCTACCGGGGAGCTGTTTTTT. This translates into CASSEGQATGELFF.

V usage is TRBV5-1 and J usage is TRBJ2-2; a weak D match, TRBD2 (7 bases). The V end was cut by 3 bases, the J end by 4 bases, with 28 bases between. The CDR3 contains 20 residues. The germline CDR1 and CDR2 sequences are SGHRS and YFSETQ. As DNA, the CDR3 is TGCGCCAGCAGCTCCTGGGGGGGACTGGCGGGGGCACACGGCACCGGGGAGCTGTTTTTT. Residues: CASSSWGGLAGAHGTGELFF.

This clone was found once. V and J are TRBV6-5 and TRBJ2-2; D is perhaps TRBD2 (7 bases). V was trimmed by 10 bases and J by 4 bases, leaving 16 bases between them. In germline, CDR1 is MNHEY, CDR2 SVGAGI. This CDR3 spans 14 amino acids. CDR3 nucleotide sequence: TGTGCCACCGGCGGGGGCCGAGTCACCGGGGAGCTGTTTTTT. It encodes CATGGGRVTGELFF.

This rearrangement joins TRBV9 to TRBJ1-2; D is unclear. The germline V gene encodes CDR1 SGDLS and CDR2 YYNGEE. This CDR3 is 12 amino acids long. Trimming left V 4 bases short and J 6 bases short, with 10 bases between. CDR3 DNA sequence: TGTGCCAGCAGCCCCCCCACACATGGCTACACCTTC. This sequence encodes CASSPPTHGYTF.

This rearrangement joins TRBV5-1 to TRBJ2-3; the match to TRBD2 covers 11 bases. Losses at the gene ends were 2 bases for V and 1 base for J; bases not matched to a gene: 3. This CDR3 comprises 16 residues. Germline loops: CDR1 SGHRS, CDR2 YFSETQ. The CDR3 nucleotides read TGCGCCAGCAGCTTACCACTAGCGGGGGGCACAGATACGCAGTATTTT. It translates to CASSLPLAGGTDTQYF.

This chain links TRBV19 with TRBJ1-1; maybe TRBD1 (6 bases). CDR3 length: 13 residues. The germline V gene encodes CDR1 LNHDA and CDR2 SQIVND (reference sequence). Trimming cost V 0 bases and J 8 bases, with 10 bases left between them. This CDR3 is CASSIESGTEAFF. For the CDR3, the DNA is TGTGCCAGTAGTATAGAATCCGGGACAGAAGCTTTCTTT.

In DNA form, the CDR3 reads TGTGCCAGCAGCCAAACAGGGGATGGAAACACCATATATTTT. Translation: CASSQTGDGNTIYF. V usage is TRBV3-1 (or the pseudogene TRBV3-2) and J usage is TRBJ1-3; 7 nucleotides agree with TRBD1. V gave up 2 bases and J gave up 3 bases; unmatched junction bases: 1. The CDR3 has 14 amino acids. Germline assignment: CDR1 LGHDT and CDR2 YNNKEL (reference sequence).

The chain is built from TRBV27 and TRBJ1-1; D perhaps matches TRBD1 (5 bases). From germline, CDR1 is MNHEY and CDR2 SMNVEV (reference sequence). CDR3 length: 16 residues. The V end lost 3 bases, the J end lost 0 bases, and 14 bases lay between the germline ends. In DNA, the CDR3 is TGTGCCAGCAGTTTCCAGGGATCACACATGAACACTGAAGCTTTCTTT. It codes for CASSFQGSHMNTEAFF.

This chain uses TRBV7-9 with TRBJ2-3; weak D call: TRBD2 (6 bases). CDR1 is SEHNR and CDR2 is FQNEAQ in the germline V gene (reference sequence). Deletions cut 1 base from V and 4 bases from J, with 15 bases between. The CDR3 loop spans 16 amino acids. CDR3 protein: CASSLEVTGVPDTQYF. The DNA for the CDR3 is TGTGCCAGCAGCTTAGAAGTCACGGGGGTCCCAGATACGCAGTATTTT. The entire variable domain, with the rest obtained from reference TRBV7-9 and TRBJ2-3, is as follows: DTGVSQNPRHKITKRGQNVTFRCDPISEHNRLYWYRQTLGQGPEFLTYFQNEAQLEKSRLLSDRFSAERPKGSFSTLEIQRTEQGDSAMYLCASSLEVTGVPDTQYFGPGTRLTVL.

This clone was seen just once. This chain joins TRBV27 and TRBJ1-5; the D gene is possibly TRBD1 (5 bases). CDR3 length: 14 residues. V was shortened by 5 bases and J by 7 bases, with 15 bases between the two germline ends. Germline CDR1 reads MNHEY; CDR2 reads SMNVEV (reference sequence). The CDR3 DNA reads as TGTGCCAGCAGTAGCCTGGGGGGGAGGCAGCCCCAGCATTTT. Protein: CASSSLGGRQPQHF.

This clone was observed a single time. The chain couples TRBV5-1 to TRBJ2-7; 13 bases fit TRBD2. J was trimmed by 7 bases and V by 0 bases; bases with no gene match: 4. This CDR3 has 15 amino acids. Germline loops: CDR1 SGHRS, CDR2 YFSETQ. CDR3 region: CASSLGTSGGVEQYF. The CDR3 DNA reads TGCGCCAGCAGCTTGGGGACTAGCGGGGGCGTAGAGCAGTACTTC.

The chain carries TRBV3-1 (or the pseudogene TRBV3-2) and TRBJ2-5; D may be TRBD2 (5 bases). Germline CDR1 LGHDT, CDR2 YNNKEL (reference sequence). CDR3 size: 15 residues. Trimming removed 0 bases at V and 1 base at J, with 9 bases between. This CDR3 reads CASSQDLSGQETQYF. Here the CDR3 DNA reads TGTGCCAGCAGCCAAGATCTGAGCGGCCAAGAGACCCAGTACTTC.

The chain employs TRBV15 and TRBJ2-3; D is ambiguous. CDR1 is LNHNV, CDR2 YYDKDF, per germline (reference sequence). V lost 3 bases, J lost 2 bases, and 15 bases lay in between. The CDR3 extends over 16 amino acids. The CDR3 protein is CATSRSRSAITDTQYF. CDR3 nucleotides: TGTGCCACCAGCAGGTCTCGGTCCGCTATCACAGATACGCAGTATTTT.

The chain is built from TRBV13 and TRBJ1-1; 7 nucleotides line up with TRBD1. CDR3 length: 20 residues. Germline V gene data show CDR1 as PRHDT and CDR2 as FYEKMQ (reference sequence). The junction had 26 bases not matched to a gene; V was cut back by 4 bases and J by 6 bases. The CDR3 DNA sequence: TGTGCCAGCAGCTCTCGGGACAGTCGACGACCTCCCAGGAGCTACCCTGAAGCTTTCTTT. Translation: CASSSRDSRRPPRSYPEAFF.

The chain combines TRBV3-1 (or the pseudogene TRBV3-2) with TRBJ1-5; D ambiguous. Germline values: CDR1 LGHDT, CDR2 YNNKEL (reference sequence). V lost 4 bases, J lost 4 bases, and 14 bases lay in between. The CDR3 covers 15 residues. Written as DNA, the CDR3 is TGTGCCAGCAGCCCATACCGAATGGCAAATCAGCCCCAGCATTTT. This encodes CASSPYRMANQPQHF.